The rows below give T cell receptor beta chains drawn from one sample of a study of cytomegalovirus exposure and HLA in healthy donors. The table came from immunoSEQ multiplex PCR; TCRdb's copy has only in-frame clones and leaves some out. The data hold about 140,000 clones, with approximately 78% observed a single time. The sequenced sample consisted of PBMCs. The receptors were gathered from a man younger than 30 in good health and CMV-seropositive. CDR3s include the opening cysteine and the closing phenylalanine or tryptophan. The D gene is left open where the match is weak. Rows may omit the clone size; those that give it use once, few, many or a size class.

J: TRBJ1-2
D: .
V: TRBV27
size: once
CDR3: CATTPHGGEGYGYTF
DNA: TGTGCCACAACACCACATGGGGGCGAGGGCTATGGCTACACCTTC

J: TRBJ2-1
D: TRBD1
V: TRBV11-2
size: few
CDR3: CASSFTTGANEQFF
DNA: TGTGCCAGCAGCTTTACGACAGGGGCCAATGAGCAGTTCTTC

J: TRBJ2-7
D: .
V: TRBV5-6
size: .
CDR3: CASSRTSSYEQYF
DNA: TGTGCCAGCAGTCGTACTAGCTCCTACGAGCAGTACTTC

J: TRBJ1-1
D: .
V: TRBV11-2
size: .
CDR3: CADVGLNTEAFF
DNA: TGTGCTGATGTCGGACTCAACACTGAAGCTTTCTTT

J: TRBJ1-2
D: .
V: TRBV11-2
size: .
CDR3: CASSLVGVGYGYTF
DNA: TGTGCCAGCAGCTTAGTAGGGGTAGGCTATGGCTACACCTTC

J: TRBJ1-2
D: .
V: TRBV5-5
size: .
CDR3: CASSLEWGRFGYTF
DNA: TGTGCCAGCAGCTTGGAGTGGGGGCGGTTTGGCTACACCTTC

J: TRBJ1-1
D: .
V: TRBV7-9
size: few
CDR3: CASSLPERPSSGTEAFF
DNA: TGTGCCAGCAGCCTCCCCGAGAGGCCCTCATCGGGGACTGAAGCTTTCTTT

J: TRBJ2-7
D: .
V: TRBV2
size: .
CDR3: CASRWRVSYEQYF
DNA: TGTGCCAGCAGATGGCGGGTTTCCTACGAGCAGTACTTC

J: TRBJ1-3
D: .
V: TRBV19
size: .
CDR3: CASSPNPFQISSGNTIYF
DNA: TGTGCCAGTAGTCCCAACCCCTTCCAGATATCCTCTGGAAACACCATATATTTT

J: TRBJ2-3
D: TRBD2
V: TRBV7-3
size: .
CDR3: CASSPITAQGSGFTDTQYF
DNA: TGTGCCAGCAGCCCCATTACGGCTCAGGGTAGCGGGTTCACAGATACGCAGTATTTT

J: TRBJ2-7
D: TRBD1
V: TRBV6-4
size: .
CDR3: CASSDTRTGEQYF
DNA: TGTGCCAGCAGTGACACCCGGACAGGAGAGCAGTACTTC

J: TRBJ2-2
D: .
V: TRBV28
size: .
CDR3: CASSFLSGELFF
DNA: TGTGCCAGCAGTTTTTTATCCGGGGAGCTGTTTTTT

J: TRBJ2-3
D: TRBD1
V: TRBV9
size: .
CDR3: CASSITGGGTDTQYF
DNA: TGTGCCAGCAGCATAACAGGGGGCGGCACAGATACGCAGTATTTT

J: TRBJ2-6
D: .
V: TRBV7-9
size: .
CDR3: CASRAGGANVLTF
DNA: TGTGCCAGCAGGGCTGGTGGGGCCAACGTCCTGACTTTC

J: TRBJ1-1
D: TRBD1
V: TRBV28
size: .
CDR3: CASSLWTGGGTEAFF
DNA: TGTGCCAGCAGTTTGTGGACAGGGGGTGGCACTGAAGCTTTCTTT

J: TRBJ1-4
D: .
V: TRBV28
size: .
CDR3: CASSLNGGYEKLFF
DNA: TGTGCCAGCAGTTTAAACGGGGGTTATGAAAAACTGTTTTTT

J: TRBJ2-5
D: TRBD2
V: TRBV7-3
size: .
CDR3: CASSLKGTSGVGTQYF
DNA: TGTGCCAGCAGCTTAAAGGGGACTAGCGGAGTTGGGACCCAGTACTTC

J: TRBJ2-7
D: TRBD1
V: TRBV7-2
size: .
CDR3: CASSLGQGLYEQYF
DNA: TGTGCCAGCAGTTTAGGACAGGGCCTCTACGAGCAGTACTTC

J: TRBJ1-4
D: TRBD1
V: TRBV25-1
size: .
CDR3: CASRGTGSSAKLFF
DNA: TGTGCCAGCAGGGGGACAGGTTCGTCGGCAAAACTGTTTTTT

J: TRBJ1-4
D: TRBD1
V: TRBV28
size: .
CDR3: CASRTGGVEKLFF
DNA: TGTGCCAGCAGGACAGGGGGCGTTGAAAAACTGTTTTTT

J: TRBJ1-1
D: TRBD1
V: TRBV14
size: .
CDR3: CASSQARTGRAFF
DNA: TGTGCCAGCAGCCAAGCCAGGACAGGGAGAGCTTTCTTT

J: TRBJ2-7
D: TRBD2
V: TRBV27
size: .
CDR3: CASSQTGTSGSYEQYF
DNA: TGTGCCAGCAGTCAAACCGGGACTAGCGGGAGTTATGAGCAGTACTTC

J: TRBJ1-2
D: TRBD1
V: TRBV5-4
size: .
CDR3: CASSSGTGRPYGYTF
DNA: TGTGCCAGCAGCTCCGGGACAGGCAGACCCTATGGCTACACCTTC

J: TRBJ2-1
D: .
V: TRBV23-1
size: .
CDR3: CASSQSDRDSINEQFF
DNA: TGCGCCAGCAGTCAATCGGACCGGGACTCCATCAATGAGCAGTTCTTC

J: TRBJ2-1
D: .
V: TRBV27
size: .
CDR3: CASSSHSLNEQFF
DNA: TGTGCCAGCAGTTCTCACAGTCTGAATGAGCAGTTCTTC

J: TRBJ1-4
D: .
V: TRBV5-1
size: once
CDR3: CASSFNYGTTNEKLFF
DNA: TGCGCCAGCAGCTTCAACTATGGAACAACTAATGAAAAACTGTTTTTT

J: TRBJ2-7
D: TRBD2
V: TRBV7-2
size: .
CDR3: CASSHQTSGSYEQYF
DNA: TGTGCCAGCAGCCACCAAACTAGCGGGTCCTACGAGCAGTACTTC

J: TRBJ2-6
D: .
V: TRBV27
size: .
CDR3: CASSLLSGANVLTF
DNA: TGTGCCAGCAGTTTACTGTCTGGGGCCAACGTCCTGACTTTC

J: TRBJ1-2
D: .
V: TRBV2
size: few
CDR3: CASSEVGGDYGYTF
DNA: TGTGCCAGCAGTGAAGTCGGGGGAGACTATGGCTACACCTTC

J: TRBJ2-1
D: TRBD2
V: TRBV9
size: .
CDR3: CASSTRSVLAGGLNEQFF
DNA: TGTGCCAGCAGCACTCGTTCTGTACTAGCGGGAGGGTTGAATGAGCAGTTCTTC

J: TRBJ1-4
D: TRBD1
V: TRBV28
size: .
CDR3: CASSLWGGTGSGYEKLFF
DNA: TGTGCCAGCAGTTTATGGGGGGGGACAGGGTCGGGGTATGAAAAACTGTTTTTT

J: TRBJ2-7
D: TRBD2
V: TRBV28
size: .
CDR3: CASSGPSGRLGEQYF
DNA: TGTGCCAGCAGCGGCCCTAGCGGGAGATTGGGCGAGCAGTACTTC

J: TRBJ1-5
D: TRBD1
V: TRBV29-1
size: few
CDR3: CSVARGSNQPQHF
DNA: TGCAGCGTTGCCAGGGGGAGCAATCAGCCCCAGCATTTT